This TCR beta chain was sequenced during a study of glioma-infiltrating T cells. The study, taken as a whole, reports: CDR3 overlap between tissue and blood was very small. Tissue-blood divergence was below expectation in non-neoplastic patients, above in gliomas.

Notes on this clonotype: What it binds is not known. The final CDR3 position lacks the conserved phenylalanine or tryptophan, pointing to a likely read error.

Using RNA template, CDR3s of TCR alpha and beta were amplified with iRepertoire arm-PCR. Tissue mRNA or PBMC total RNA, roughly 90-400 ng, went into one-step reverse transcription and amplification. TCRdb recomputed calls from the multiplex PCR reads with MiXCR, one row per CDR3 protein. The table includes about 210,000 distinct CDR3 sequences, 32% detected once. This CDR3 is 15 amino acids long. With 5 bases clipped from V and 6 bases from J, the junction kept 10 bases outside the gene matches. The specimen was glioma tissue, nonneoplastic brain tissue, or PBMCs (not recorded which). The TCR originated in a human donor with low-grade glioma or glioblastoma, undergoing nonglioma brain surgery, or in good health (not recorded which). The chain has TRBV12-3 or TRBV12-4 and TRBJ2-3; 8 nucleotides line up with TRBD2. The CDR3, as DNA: TGTGCCAGCAGTCTCCGTCGGGAGGGCCCGGATACGCAGTATCTT. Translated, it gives CASSLRREGPDTQYL.